These 7 T cell receptor beta chains were all obtained from the same sample, sequenced in a study of blood T cell repertoires in COVID-19. The assay was immunoSEQ multiplex PCR, and TCRdb's table has in-frame clones only and misses some. The sample yields some 170,000 clones, 70% to 80% seen once. The sample taken for sequencing was peripheral blood. The receptors shown here come from a man aged 55 to 70 with acute or convalescent COVID-19.

V and J are TRBV19 and TRBJ1-5; 7 bases match TRBD1. The CDR3 has 16 amino acids. Trimming took 9 bases from V and 2 from J; bases not matched to a gene: 13. Germline CDR1 LNHDA, CDR2 SQIVND (reference sequence). DNA of the CDR3: TGTGCCAGCAAAAAGGGGGCTCCTTTGGGCAATCAGCCCCAGCATTTT. Its translation is CASKKGAPLGNQPQHF.

The rearrangement joins TRBV18 to TRBJ2-3, with D possibly matching TRBD1 (5 bases). CDR3 length: 17 residues. The V end was cut by 2 bases, the J end by 0 bases, with 15 bases between. Germline V gene sequence: CDR1 KGHSH, CDR2 LQKENI. CDR3 in amino acids: CASSPRGPRASTDTQYF. CDR3 sequence (DNA): TGTGCCAGCTCACCAAGGGGCCCCCGAGCTAGCACAGATACGCAGTATTTT.

The gene calls are TRBV12-3 or TRBV12-4 and TRBJ1-2; D uncertain. V gave up 3 bases and J gave up 4 bases, with 9 bases separating them. CDR3 length: 13 residues. CDR3 nucleotides: TGTGCCAGCAGTTTGACGGCGGTCTATGGCTACACCTTC. It translates to CASSLTAVYGYTF.

V is TRBV9 and J is TRBJ2-3, with D perhaps TRBD1 (5 bases). This CDR3 spans 16 amino acids. The germline CDR1 and CDR2 sequences are SGDLS and YYNGEE. The V end was cut by 4 bases, the J end by 0 bases, with 15 bases between. The CDR3 nucleotides read TGTGCCAGCAGCCCAAGGACAACTACTAGCACAGATACGCAGTATTTT. Its translation is CASSPRTTTSTDTQYF.

This clone was picked up one time. The chain couples TRBV29-1 to TRBJ2-5; TRBD2 is a possible D gene (5 bases). V shed 2 bases and J shed 2 bases, with 9 bases lying between them. The CDR3 is made up of 13 amino acids. Germline V lookup: CDR1 SQVTM, CDR2 ANQGSEA. CDR3 region: CSVERRIQETQYF. The CDR3 DNA follows: TGCAGCGTTGAAAGGAGGATACAAGAGACCCAGTACTTC.

V is TRBV15 and J is TRBJ2-5, with 7 positions matching TRBD1. The germline V gene encodes CDR1 LNHNV and CDR2 YYDKDF (reference sequence). The V and J ends lost 5 bases and 2 bases, in that order; junction bases with no gene match: 5. CDR3 length: 14 amino acids. CDR3 DNA sequence: TGTGCCACCAGCCCTGACAGGGCTCAAGAGACCCAGTACTTC. Protein sequence: CATSPDRAQETQYF. Together with reference TRBV15 and TRBJ2-5, the CDR3 gives the full variable domain: DAMVIQNPRYQVTQFGKPVTLSCSQTLNHNVMYWYQQKSSQAPKLLFHYYDKDFNNEADTPDNFQSRRPNTSFCFLDIRSPGLGDTAMYLCATSPDRAQETQYFGPGTRLLVL.

This clone was seen a single time. CDR3 residues: CASSEFVSYEQYF. CDR3 DNA sequence: TGTGCCAGCAGTGAATTCGTGTCCTACGAGCAGTACTTC. This sequence joins TRBV6-1 and TRBJ2-7, with D uncertain. V was pared by 2 bases and J by 1 base, with 6 bases between. Germline CDR1 reads MNHNS; CDR2 reads SASEGT. The CDR3 contains 13 residues.